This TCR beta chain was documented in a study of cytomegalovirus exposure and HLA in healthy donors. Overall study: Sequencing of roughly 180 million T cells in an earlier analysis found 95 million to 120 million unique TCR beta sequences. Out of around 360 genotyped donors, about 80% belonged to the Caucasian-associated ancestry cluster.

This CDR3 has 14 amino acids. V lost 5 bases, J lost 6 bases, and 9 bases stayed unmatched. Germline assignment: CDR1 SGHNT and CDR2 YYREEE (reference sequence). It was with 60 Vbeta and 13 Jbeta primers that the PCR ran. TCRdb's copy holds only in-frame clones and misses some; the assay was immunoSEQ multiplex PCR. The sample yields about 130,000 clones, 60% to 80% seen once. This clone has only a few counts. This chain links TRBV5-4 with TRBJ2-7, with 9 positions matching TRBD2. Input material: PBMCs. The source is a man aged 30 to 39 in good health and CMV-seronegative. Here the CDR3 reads CASRAFGGRGEQYF. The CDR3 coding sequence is TGTGCCAGCAGAGCGTTTGGCGGGAGGGGCGAGCAGTACTTC.